This TCR beta chain is from a study of cytomegalovirus exposure and HLA in healthy donors. Findings and limits, study-wide: A list of around 150 TCR beta chains associated with cytomegalovirus was given. Whilst most TCR sequences proved rare, a subset of public TCRs occurred across many donors.

TCRdb keeps only in-frame clones here, not all; method: immunoSEQ multiplex PCR. Of around 98,000 clones listed, 87% were seen once; the top ten hold around 3.9%. A note on this clone: Its antigen is undetermined.

This TCR was sampled from a young woman in good health and CMV-seronegative. What was sequenced was PBMCs.

CDR3 DNA sequence: TGTGCCAGCAGCGTAGGCAACAGGGTGGAAGAGACCCAGTACTTC. Encoded protein: CASSVGNRVEETQYF. The chain is built from TRBV9 and TRBJ2-5, with D possibly being TRBD1 (6 bases). CDR3 length: 15 residues. Trimming removed 0 bases from V and 3 bases from J, with 12 bases in between. The germline gives CDR1 SGDLS, CDR2 YYNGEE.